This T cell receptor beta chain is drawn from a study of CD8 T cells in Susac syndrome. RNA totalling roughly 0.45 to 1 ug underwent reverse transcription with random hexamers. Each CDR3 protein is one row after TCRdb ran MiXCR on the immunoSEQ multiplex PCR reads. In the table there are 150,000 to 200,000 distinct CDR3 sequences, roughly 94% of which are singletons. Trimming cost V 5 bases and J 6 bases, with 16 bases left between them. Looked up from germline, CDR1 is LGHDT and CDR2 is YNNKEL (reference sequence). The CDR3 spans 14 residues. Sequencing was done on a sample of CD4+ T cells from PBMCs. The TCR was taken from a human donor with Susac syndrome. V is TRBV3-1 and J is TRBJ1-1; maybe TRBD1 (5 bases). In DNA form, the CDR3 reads TGTGCCAGCAGCGTTACCCCAGGGCTCGCTGAAGCTTTCTTT. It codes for CASSVTPGLAEAFF.